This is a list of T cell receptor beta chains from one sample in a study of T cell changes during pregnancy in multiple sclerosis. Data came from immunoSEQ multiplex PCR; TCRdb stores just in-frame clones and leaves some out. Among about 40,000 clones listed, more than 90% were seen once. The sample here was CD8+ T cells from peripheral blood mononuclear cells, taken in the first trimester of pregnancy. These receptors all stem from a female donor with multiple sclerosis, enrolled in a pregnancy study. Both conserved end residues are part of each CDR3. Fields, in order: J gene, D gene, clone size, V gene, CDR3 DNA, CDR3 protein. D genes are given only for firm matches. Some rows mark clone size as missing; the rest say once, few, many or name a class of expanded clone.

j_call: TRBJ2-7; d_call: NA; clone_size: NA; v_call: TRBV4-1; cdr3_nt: TGCGCCAGCAGCCAAGTAGAGCACTCCTACGAGCAGTACTTC; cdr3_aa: CASSQVEHSYEQYF
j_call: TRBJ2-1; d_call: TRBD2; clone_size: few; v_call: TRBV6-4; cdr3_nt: TGTGCCAGCAGTGACTCGAGCGGGGGGGGCAATGAGCAGTTCTTC; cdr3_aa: CASSDSSGGGNEQFF
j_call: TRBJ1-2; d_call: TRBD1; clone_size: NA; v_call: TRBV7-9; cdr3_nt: TGTGCCAGCAGCCGCTCAAGTCGGGACAGGTCTAACTATGGCTACACCTTC; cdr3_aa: CASSRSSRDRSNYGYTF
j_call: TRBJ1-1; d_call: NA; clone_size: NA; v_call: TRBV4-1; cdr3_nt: TGCGCCAGCAGCCAAGCAAGGGGTGAAGCTTTCTTT; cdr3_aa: CASSQARGEAFF
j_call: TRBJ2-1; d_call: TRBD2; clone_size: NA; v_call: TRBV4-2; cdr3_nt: TGTGCCAGCAGCCAAGATAGATCGGGGGGGCGTCATAATGAGCAGTTCTTC; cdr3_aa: CASSQDRSGGRHNEQFF
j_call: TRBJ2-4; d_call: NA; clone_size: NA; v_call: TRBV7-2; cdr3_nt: TGTGCCAGCAGCTTCTCGGACAGAAACGACTTAGCCAAAAACATTCAGTACTTC; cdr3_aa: CASSFSDRNDLAKNIQYF
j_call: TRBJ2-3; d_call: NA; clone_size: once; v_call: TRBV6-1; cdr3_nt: TGTGCCAGCAGTGACAGTATATTTCTTAGCCTTACTAGCACAGATACGCAGTATTTT; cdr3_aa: CASSDSIFLSLTSTDTQYF
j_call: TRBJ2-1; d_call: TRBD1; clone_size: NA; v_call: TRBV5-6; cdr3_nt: TGTGCCAGCAGCGCGGACAGGGGGAAGGGGAATGAGCAGTTCTTC; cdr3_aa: CASSADRGKGNEQFF
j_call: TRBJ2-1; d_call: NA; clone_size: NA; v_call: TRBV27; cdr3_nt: TGTGCCAGCAGTTTCGGGGGATCCTACAATGAGCAGTTCTTC; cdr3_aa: CASSFGGSYNEQFF
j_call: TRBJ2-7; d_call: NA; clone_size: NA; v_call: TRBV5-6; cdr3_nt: TGTGCCAGCAACTCGTTTGGCGAGGACTACGAGCAGTACTTC; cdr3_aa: CASNSFGEDYEQYF
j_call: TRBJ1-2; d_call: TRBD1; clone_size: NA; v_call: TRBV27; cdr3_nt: TGTGCCAGCAGTCCGGACAGGGATTCTAACTATGGCTACACCTTC; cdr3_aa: CASSPDRDSNYGYTF
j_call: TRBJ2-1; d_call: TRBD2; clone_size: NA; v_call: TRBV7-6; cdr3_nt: TGTGCCAGCAGCCAAATAGCGGGGGGGCCGTCGAGCTCCTACAATGAGCAGTTCTTC; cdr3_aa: CASSQIAGGPSSSYNEQFF
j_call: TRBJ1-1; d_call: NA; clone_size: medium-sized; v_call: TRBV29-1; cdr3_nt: TGCAGCGTTGATCGGAACACTGAAGCTTTCTTT; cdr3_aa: CSVDRNTEAFF
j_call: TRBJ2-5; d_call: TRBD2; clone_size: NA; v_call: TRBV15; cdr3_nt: TGTGCCACCAGCCCGCGCGAGGACCGACTAGCGGATCCCTCCTCGGGAGAGACCCAGTACTTC; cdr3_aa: CATSPREDRLADPSSGETQYF
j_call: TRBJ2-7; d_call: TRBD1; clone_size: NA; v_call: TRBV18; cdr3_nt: TGTGCCAGCTCACCAGGGACAGGGGCCTACGAGCAGTACTTC; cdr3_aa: CASSPGTGAYEQYF
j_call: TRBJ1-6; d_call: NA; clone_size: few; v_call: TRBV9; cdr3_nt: TGTGCCAGCAGCGCGAGGGGAGGCATCGGTTCACCCCTCCACTTT; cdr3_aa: CASSARGGIGSPLHF
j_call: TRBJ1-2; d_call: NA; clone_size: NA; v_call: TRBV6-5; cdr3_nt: TGTGCCAGCAGTTACTACGAGGGGGTTCCTTATGGCTACACCTTC; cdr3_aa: CASSYYEGVPYGYTF
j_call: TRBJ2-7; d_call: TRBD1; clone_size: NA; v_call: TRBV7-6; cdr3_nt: TGTGCCAGCAGCTTGAGGGGGCCGCAGTCTGGAGAGCAGTACTTC; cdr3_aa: CASSLRGPQSGEQYF
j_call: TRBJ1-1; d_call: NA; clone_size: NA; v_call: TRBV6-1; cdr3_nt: TGTGCCAGCAGTGAATGGGCCATGAACACTGAAGCTTTCTTT; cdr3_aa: CASSEWAMNTEAFF
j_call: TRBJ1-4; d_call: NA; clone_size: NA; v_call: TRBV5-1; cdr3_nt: TGCGCCAGCAGCTCGTATGGAGAGGATGAAAAACTGTTTTTT; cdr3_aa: CASSSYGEDEKLFF
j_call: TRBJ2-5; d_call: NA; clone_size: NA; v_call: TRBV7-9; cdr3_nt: TGTGCCAGCAGCCCAGGAACGGGGGACCAAGAGACCCAGTACTTC; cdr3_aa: CASSPGTGDQETQYF
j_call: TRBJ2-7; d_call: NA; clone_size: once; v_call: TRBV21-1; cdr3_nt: TGTGCCAGCAGCACCCGGACAGGGTATTCCTACGAGCAGTACTTC; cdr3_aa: CASSTRTGYSYEQYF
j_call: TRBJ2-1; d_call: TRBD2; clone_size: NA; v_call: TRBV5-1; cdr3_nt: TGCGCCAGCACCTCAACGGGGGGGCCCTACAATGAGCAGTTCTTC; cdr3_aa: CASTSTGGPYNEQFF
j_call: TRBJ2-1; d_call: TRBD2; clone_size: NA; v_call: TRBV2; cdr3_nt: TGTGCCAGCAGTGAAGGCAGCGGGGTACGCTACAATGAGCAGTTCTTC; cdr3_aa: CASSEGSGVRYNEQFF
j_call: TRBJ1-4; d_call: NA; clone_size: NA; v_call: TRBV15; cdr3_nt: TGTGCCACCAGCAGAGTAGTAGGAGGGACCACAACTAATGAAAAACTGTTTTTT; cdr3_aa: CATSRVVGGTTTNEKLFF